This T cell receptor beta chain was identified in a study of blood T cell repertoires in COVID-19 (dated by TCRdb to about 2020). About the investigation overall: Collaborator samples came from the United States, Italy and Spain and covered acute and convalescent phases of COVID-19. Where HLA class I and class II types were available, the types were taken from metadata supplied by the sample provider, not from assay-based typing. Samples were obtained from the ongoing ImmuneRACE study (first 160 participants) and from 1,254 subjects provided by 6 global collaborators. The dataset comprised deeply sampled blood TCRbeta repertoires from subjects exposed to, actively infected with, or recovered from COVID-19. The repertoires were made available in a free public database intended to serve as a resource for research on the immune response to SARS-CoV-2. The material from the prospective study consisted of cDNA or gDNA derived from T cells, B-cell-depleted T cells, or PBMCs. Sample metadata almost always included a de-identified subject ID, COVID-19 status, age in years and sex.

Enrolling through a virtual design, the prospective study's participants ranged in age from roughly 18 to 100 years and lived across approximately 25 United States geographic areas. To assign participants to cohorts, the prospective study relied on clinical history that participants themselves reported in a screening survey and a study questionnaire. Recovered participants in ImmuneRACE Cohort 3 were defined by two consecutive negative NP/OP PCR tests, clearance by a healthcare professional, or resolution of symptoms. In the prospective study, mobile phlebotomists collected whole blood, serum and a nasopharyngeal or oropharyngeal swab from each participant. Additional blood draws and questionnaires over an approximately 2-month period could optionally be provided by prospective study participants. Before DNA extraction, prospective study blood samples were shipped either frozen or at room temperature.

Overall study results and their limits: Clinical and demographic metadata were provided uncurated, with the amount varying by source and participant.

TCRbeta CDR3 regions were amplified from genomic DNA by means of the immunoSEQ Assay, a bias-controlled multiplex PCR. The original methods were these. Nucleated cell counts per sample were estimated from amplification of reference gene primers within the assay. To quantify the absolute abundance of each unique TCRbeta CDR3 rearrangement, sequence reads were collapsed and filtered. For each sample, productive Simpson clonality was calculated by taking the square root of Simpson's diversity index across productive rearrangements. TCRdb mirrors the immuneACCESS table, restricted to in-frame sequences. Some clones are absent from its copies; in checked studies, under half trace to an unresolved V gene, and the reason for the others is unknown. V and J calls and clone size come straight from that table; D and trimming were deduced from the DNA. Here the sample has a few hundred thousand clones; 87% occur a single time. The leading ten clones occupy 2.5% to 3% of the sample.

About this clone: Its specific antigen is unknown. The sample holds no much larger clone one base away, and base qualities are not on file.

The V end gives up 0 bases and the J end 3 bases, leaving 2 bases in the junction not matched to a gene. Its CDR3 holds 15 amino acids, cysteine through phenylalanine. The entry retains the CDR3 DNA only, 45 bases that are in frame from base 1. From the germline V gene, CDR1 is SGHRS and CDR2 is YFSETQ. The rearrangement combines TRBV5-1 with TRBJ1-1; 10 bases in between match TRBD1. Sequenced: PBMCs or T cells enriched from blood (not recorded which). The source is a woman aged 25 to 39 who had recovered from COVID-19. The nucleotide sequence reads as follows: TGCGCCAGCAGCTTGGATGGGACAGGGGACACTGAAGCTTTCTTT. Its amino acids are CASSLDGTGDTEAFF.